Each of the 23 T cell receptor beta chains below was sequenced from the same sample in a study of T cell responses to AZD1222 COVID-19 vaccine. Sequenced by immunoSEQ multiplex PCR; TCRdb stores in-frame clones only, minus some. The table includes 65,000 to 85,000 clones, 90% detected once. Source: peripheral blood, taken on day 0 of AZD1222 vaccination. The receptors were gathered from an adult in good health.

CDR3 DNA sequence: TGTGCCAGTAGTCCCTCCGCCGGGTTCCGAGCTGAAGCTTTCTTT. Translated, it gives CASSPSAGFRAEAFF. The chain is built from TRBV19 and TRBJ1-1, with D uncertain. The length of the CDR3 is 15 residues. The germline V gene encodes CDR1 LNHDA and CDR2 SQIVND (reference sequence). V shed 5 bases and J shed 6 bases, with 19 bases lying between them.

V is TRBV7-2 and J is TRBJ2-3; 9 positions match TRBD2. Germline CDR1 and CDR2: SGHTA and FQGNSA. The CDR3 loop spans 15 amino acids. V lost 7 bases, J lost 0 bases, and 5 bases stayed unmatched. DNA of the CDR3: TGTGCCAGCACCCAGACTAGCGGAAGCACAGATACGCAGTATTTT. Protein product: CASTQTSGSTDTQYF.

This chain uses TRBV9 with TRBJ2-2, with D unresolved. The germline V and J ends were trimmed by 0 bases and 3 bases, with 9 bases remaining between them. The CDR3 is 15 residues long. Germline-derived CDR1 and CDR2 are SGDLS and YYNGEE. The CDR3 protein is CASSVDGSDTGELFF. The CDR3 nucleotides are TGTGCCAGCAGCGTAGATGGTTCGGACACCGGGGAGCTGTTTTTT.

The V and J genes are TRBV5-1 and TRBJ1-3, with a tentative D call TRBD1 (6 bases). The germline V and J ends were trimmed by 3 bases and 0 bases, with 10 bases remaining between them. This CDR3 has 15 amino acids. CDR1 is SGHRS and CDR2 is YFSETQ in the germline V gene. CDR3 in amino acids: CASSYQTGSGNTIYF. Written as DNA, the CDR3 is TGCGCCAGCAGCTATCAGACAGGCTCTGGAAACACCATATATTTT.

V and J are TRBV5-4 and TRBJ2-7, with 15 nucleotides matching TRBD2. The CDR3 has 17 residues. The trim removed 3 bases at V and 1 base at J, leaving 5 bases unmatched. CDR1 and CDR2 from the germline V gene are SGHNT and YYREEE (reference sequence). The CDR3 nucleotides are TGTGCCAGCAGCTCCGGACTAGCGGGGGGGATATCCTACGAGCAGTACTTC. This gives the protein CASSSGLAGGISYEQYF.

The V and J genes are TRBV14 and TRBJ1-5; D call uncertain. The germline CDR1 and CDR2 sequences are SGHDN and FVKESK. The CDR3 is 17 amino acids. Trimming left V 1 base short and J 3 bases short, with 16 bases between. This CDR3 is CASSQVVGGKFNQPQHF. Here the CDR3 DNA reads TGTGCCAGCAGCCAAGTAGTTGGCGGAAAGTTCAATCAGCCCCAGCATTTT.

J is TRBJ2-7 and V is TRBV27; possible D gene TRBD1, 6 bases. The length of the CDR3 is 15 residues. Trimming pared 0 bases from V and 3 bases from J, leaving 12 bases between. In germline, CDR1 is MNHEY, CDR2 SMNVEV (reference sequence). CDR3 in amino acids: CASSLSTGGIYEQYF. In nucleotides, the CDR3 is TGTGCCAGCAGTTTATCTACTGGGGGCATCTACGAGCAGTACTTC.

This clone came up once. The chain has TRBV5-1 and TRBJ1-1; maybe TRBD1 (5 bases). Germline loops: CDR1 SGHRS, CDR2 YFSETQ. V was trimmed by 0 bases and J by 2 bases, leaving 8 bases between them. The CDR3 contains 14 residues. The CDR3 here is CASSLGQTNTEAFF. CDR3 in DNA: TGCGCCAGCAGCTTGGGACAGACAAACACTGAAGCTTTCTTT.

The rearrangement links TRBV2 to TRBJ1-1, with D possibly being TRBD1 (6 bases). Trimming cost V 5 bases and J 3 bases, with 10 bases left between them. The CDR3 runs 13 residues. CDR1 is SNHLY and CDR2 is FYNNEI in the germline V gene. The CDR3 coding sequence is TGTGCCAGCAGTCCCCAGGGGTACACTGAAGCTTTCTTT. Residues: CASSPQGYTEAFF. Using reference TRBV2 and TRBJ1-1 for the parts outside the CDR3, the full variable domain is EPEVTQTPSHQVTQMGQEVILRCVPISNHLYFYWYRQILGQKVEFLVSFYNNEISEKSEIFDDQFSVERPDGSNFTLKIRSTKLEDSAMYFCASSPQGYTEAFFGQGTRLTVV.

The chain links TRBV28 to TRBJ2-7; 9 bases line up with TRBD1. The germline CDR1 and CDR2 sequences are MDHEN and SYDVKM. J gave up 1 base and V 8 bases, and 3 bases lay outside the gene matches. The CDR3 has 13 residues. CDR3 loop: CASEGTGSYEQYF. CDR3 coding DNA: TGTGCCAGCGAAGGGACAGGGTCCTACGAGCAGTACTTC.

The rearrangement links TRBV9 to TRBJ1-3; D ambiguous. The CDR3 sequence is 15 residues long. Germline assignment: CDR1 SGDLS and CDR2 YYNGEE. V was shortened by 4 bases and J by 0 bases, with 11 bases between the two germline ends. DNA for the CDR3: TGTGCCAGCAGCTCCGGACCGAGCTCTGGAAACACCATATATTTT. Protein product: CASSSGPSSGNTIYF.

The V gene is TRBV19, the J gene TRBJ1-2; 9 positions match TRBD1. The V gene end was trimmed by 4 bases and the J gene end by 5 bases; junction bases not matched to a gene: 11. The V gene's germline CDR1 is LNHDA and CDR2 SQIVND (reference sequence). This CDR3 region has 16 residues. The CDR3 nucleotides are TGTGCCAGTAGTACCGAGGGACAGGGTGGAGAATATGGCTACACCTTC. This sequence encodes CASSTEGQGGEYGYTF.

This chain connects TRBV6-5 to TRBJ2-2; D ambiguous. V was cut by 11 bases and J by 1 base, with 14 bases left in between. The CDR3 runs 14 residues. Germline values: CDR1 MNHEY, CDR2 SVGAGI. In DNA form, the CDR3 reads TGTGCCGCAAGTTTAGAGCAGAACACCGGGGAGCTGTTTTTT. Residues: CAASLEQNTGELFF.

As regards this clone: Compared with germline, one end of the junction differs, possibly owing to a read error. The genes are TRBV7-2 and TRBJ1-4, with D possibly matching TRBD1 (6 bases). The CDR3 totals 16 residues. Germline V gene data show CDR1 as SGHTA and CDR2 as FQGNSA. CDR3 sequence reads: CASSLAGGATNEKLFF. In DNA, the CDR3 is TGTGCCAGCAGCTTAGCGGGGGGCGCAACTAATGAAAAATTGTTTTTT.

This clone occurred a few times. The rearrangement uses TRBV12-3 or TRBV12-4 and TRBJ1-6; D might be TRBD1 (5 bases). V was shortened by 5 bases and J by 10 bases, with 12 bases between the two germline ends. The length of the CDR3 is 13 residues. CDR3 nucleotide sequence: TGTGCCAGCAGTCGGGGACCGGGGTCACCCCTCCACTTT. Protein product: CASSRGPGSPLHF.

This sequence joins TRBV5-3 and TRBJ2-3; 11 bases align to TRBD2. TRBV5-3 has ORF status, its function being uncertain. The CDR3 runs 17 residues. The J segment lost 0 bases and the V segment lost 1 base, leaving 4 bases of the junction unmatched. The CDR3 loop reads CARSLCLAGGSTDTQYF. Here the CDR3 DNA reads TGTGCCAGAAGCTTGTGCCTAGCGGGGGGCAGCACAGATACGCAGTATTTT.

The chain is built from TRBV5-1 and TRBJ1-1; D unresolved. Trimming pared 0 bases from V and 5 bases from J, leaving 14 bases between. Per germline, CDR1 SGHRS and CDR2 YFSETQ. The CDR3 length is 15 residues. The DNA of the CDR3 is TGCGCCAGCAGCTTGGCTATAGGGAGGGAGACTGAAGCTTTCTTT. This translates into CASSLAIGRETEAFF.

The chain combines TRBV2 with TRBJ1-5; TRBD1 is a possible D gene (5 bases). The CDR3 extends over 14 amino acids. The germline CDR1 and CDR2 sequences are SNHLY and FYNNEI. The V and J ends lost 6 bases and 0 bases respectively, with 9 bases between them. The CDR3: CASRGRASNQPQHF. The CDR3 DNA follows: TGTGCCAGCAGGGGCAGGGCTAGCAATCAGCCCCAGCATTTT.

The gene calls are TRBV5-1 and TRBJ2-1, with 11 bases identical to TRBD2. This CDR3 is built from 15 residues. J lost 4 bases, V lost 5 bases, and 5 bases had no gene match. Germline CDR1 SGHRS, CDR2 YFSETQ. CDR3 sequence (DNA): TGCGCCAGCAGGCTGACTAGCGGGGTGTACAATGAGCAGTTCTTC. The encoded protein is CASRLTSGVYNEQFF.

The V and J genes are TRBV7-8 and TRBJ1-1, with a possible D match to TRBD1 (5 bases). Germline CDR1 SGHVS, CDR2 FQNEAQ. The CDR3 length is 14 residues. The V end was cut by 3 bases, the J end by 6 bases, with 14 bases between. For the CDR3, the DNA is TGTGCCAGCAGCTTGGGGGGATCGGTTCCTGAAGCTTTCTTT. Amino acid sequence: CASSLGGSVPEAFF. Using reference TRBV7-8 and TRBJ1-1 for the parts outside the CDR3, the full variable domain is GAGVSQSPRYKVAKRGQDVALRCDPISGHVSLFWYQQALGQGPEFLTYFQNEAQLDKSGLPSDRFFAERPEGSVSTLKIQRTQQEDSAVYLCASSLGGSVPEAFFGQGTRLTVV.

V usage is TRBV19 and J usage is TRBJ1-2, with unresolved D. Deletions cut 1 base from V and 6 bases from J, with 15 bases between. CDR1 is LNHDA, CDR2 SQIVND, per germline (reference sequence). The CDR3 sequence is 15 residues long. The CDR3 sequence: CASSIGDRDPDGYTF. The CDR3 DNA reads TGTGCCAGTAGTATAGGGGATAGGGATCCGGATGGCTACACCTTC.

This chain's CDR3 is CSASLLAGGPTDTQYF. The DNA of the CDR3 is TGCAGTGCTAGTCTACTAGCGGGGGGCCCCACAGATACGCAGTATTTT. V is TRBV20-1 and J is TRBJ2-3; 12 nucleotides align to TRBD2. This CDR3 has 16 amino acids. CDR1 and CDR2 (germline): DFQATT, SNEGSKA (reference sequence). V was pared by 3 bases and J by 2 bases, with 6 bases of the junction left unmatched.

The chain employs TRBV14 and TRBJ2-7; possible D gene TRBD2, 5 bases. There are 12 residues in the CDR3. Trimming took off 4 bases at V and 6 bases at J, with 10 bases between the two ends. Looked up from germline, CDR1 is SGHDN and CDR2 is FVKESK. CDR3 sequence: CASSPHRGEQYF. Here the CDR3 DNA reads TGTGCCAGCAGCCCTCATCGGGGCGAGCAGTACTTC.